Following are 18 T cell receptor beta chains from one sample sequenced in a study of OX40 agonist ivuxolimab in advanced cancers. The library was made by the immunoSEQ multiplex PCR assay. Imported from immuneACCESS, the table was reduced by TCRdb to in-frame sequences with V and J called. These copies leave out some clones; in studies compared against another copy, an unresolved V gene accounts for under half, and the cause of the remainder is not known. Present in this sample are 65,000 to 80,000 clones, over 80% of which were seen just once. About 0.31% of the sample lies in the top ten. The sequences come from CD4+ or CD8+ T cells sorted from blood, collected in a trial of the OX40 agonist ivuxolimab. All receptors derive from an adult with an advanced solid tumor such as melanoma, head and neck, liver or kidney cancer.

The sample holds one count of this clone. The chain recombines TRBV5-6 with TRBJ1-2; D remains unclear. This CDR3 contains 15 residues. The V gene lost 1 base and the J gene lost 4 bases, with 14 bases spanning the gap. CDR1 and CDR2 (germline): SGHDT, YYEEEE. The CDR3 nucleotides are TGTGCCAGCAGCTTGATTGGGGAAGGTTCCTATGGCTACACCTTC. This gives the protein CASSLIGEGSYGYTF.

The chain employs TRBV30 and TRBJ2-1; D is possibly TRBD2 (6 bases). V was shortened by 0 bases and J by 10 bases, with 13 bases between the two germline ends. This CDR3 has 13 amino acids. Per the germline V gene, CDR1 is GTSNPN and CDR2 is SVGIG (reference sequence). The CDR3 sequence is CAWSVLLAGEQFF. In DNA form, the CDR3 reads TGTGCCTGGAGTGTTTTACTAGCAGGGGAGCAGTTCTTC.

The gene calls are TRBV6-1 and TRBJ1-1; 10 nucleotides agree with TRBD1. Germline V gene lookup returns CDR1 MNHNS and CDR2 SASEGT. This CDR3 has 20 amino acids. V lost 2 bases, J lost 5 bases, and 20 bases stayed unmatched. CDR3 DNA sequence: TGTGCCAGCAGTGAAATGAGGGATTCCGGGACAGGGGTCTTGCGGACTGAAGCTTTCTTT. Encoded protein: CASSEMRDSGTGVLRTEAFF.

The V gene is TRBV5-1, the J gene TRBJ1-1, with D maybe TRBD1 (5 bases). The CDR3 is 12 residues long. Germline V gives CDR1 SGHRS, CDR2 YFSETQ. V lost 7 bases to trimming and J lost 4 bases, with 11 bases between them. The CDR3 DNA reads TGCGCCAGCGGGGACGGGGGCACTGAAGCTTTCTTT. Translation gives CASGDGGTEAFF.

CDR3 sequence: CASSDEKGGRQTQYF. The CDR3 region has the DNA TGTGCCAGCAGTGACGAGAAAGGGGGTCGTCAGACCCAGTACTTC. The V gene is TRBV25-1, the J gene TRBJ2-5; D perhaps matches TRBD1 (6 bases). The V and J ends lost 3 bases and 6 bases respectively, with 17 bases between them. From germline, CDR1 is MGHDK and CDR2 SYGVNS. The CDR3 is 15 amino acids.

V usage is TRBV27 and J usage is TRBJ2-7; weak D call: TRBD1 (6 bases). The V gene lost 5 bases and the J gene lost 0 bases, with 14 bases spanning the gap. CDR1 is MNHEY and CDR2 is SMNVEV in the germline V gene (reference sequence). CDR3 length: 15 amino acids. CDR3 sequence: CASSPQGRYSYEQYF. CDR3 DNA sequence: TGTGCCAGCAGTCCCCAGGGGCGCTACTCCTACGAGCAGTACTTC.

The chain has TRBV11-2 and TRBJ1-1; D gene uncertain. CDR1 is SGHAT, CDR2 FQNNGV, per germline. With 5 bases removed from V and 4 bases from J, the gap between germline ends came to 2 bases. The CDR3 has 10 residues. CDR3 region: CASSTTEAFF. DNA for the CDR3: TGTGCCAGCAGCACCACTGAAGCTTTCTTT.

This clone is a singleton in its sample. This chain joins TRBV6-1 and TRBJ2-2, with 8 bases aligning to TRBD2. The trim removed 6 bases at V and 8 bases at J, leaving 11 bases unmatched. The CDR3 length is 15 residues. Germline V lookup: CDR1 MNHNS, CDR2 SASEGT. CDR3 region: CASSRKTSASGELFF. The CDR3 DNA reads TGTGCCAGCAGCCGAAAGACTAGCGCGTCTGGGGAGCTGTTTTTT.

The chain links TRBV5-1 to TRBJ2-2; D not resolved. V was trimmed by 3 bases and J by 2 bases, leaving 8 bases between them. CDR3 length: 14 amino acids. Germline V CDR1 and CDR2: SGHRS, YFSETQ. The CDR3 region is CASSSGLNTGELFF. The CDR3 DNA reads as TGCGCCAGCAGCTCGGGCCTTAACACCGGGGAGCTGTTTTTT.

The J gene is TRBJ2-3, the V gene TRBV2, with D possibly matching TRBD2 (6 bases). With 0 bases removed from V and 1 base from J, the gap between germline ends came to 8 bases. This CDR3 contains 15 residues. Germline V gene sequence: CDR1 SNHLY, CDR2 FYNNEI. CDR3 DNA sequence: TGTGCCAGCAGTGAAGCTGGGAGGCGCACAGATACGCAGTATTTT. As protein: CASSEAGRRTDTQYF. Looking up the rest from reference TRBV2 and TRBJ2-3 gives the full variable domain: EPEVTQTPSHQVTQMGQEVILRCVPISNHLYFYWYRQILGQKVEFLVSFYNNEISEKSEIFDDQFSVERPDGSNFTLKIRSTKLEDSAMYFCASSEAGRRTDTQYFGPGTRLTVL.

CDR3 DNA sequence: TGTGCCAGCAGCTCCGTACGCTACACCTTC. Encoded protein: CASSSVRYTF. The chain uses TRBV6-5 and TRBJ1-2; no reliable D call. V was clipped by 6 bases and J by 9 bases, with 8 bases between them. Per germline, CDR1 MNHEY and CDR2 SVGAGI. The CDR3 loop spans 10 amino acids.

This clone was recorded only once. The chain has TRBV7-3 and TRBJ1-2; 8 bases agree with TRBD1. The V gene end was trimmed by 5 bases and the J gene end by 8 bases; junction bases not matched to a gene: 7. This CDR3 contains 13 residues. Germline assignment: CDR1 SGHTA and CDR2 FQGTGA. The CDR3 sequence is CASSADRGKGYTF. The CDR3 DNA follows: TGTGCCAGCAGCGCAGACAGGGGAAAAGGCTACACCTTC. Combining the CDR3 with reference TRBV7-3 and TRBJ1-2 gives the whole variable domain GAGVSQTPSNKVTEKGKYVELRCDPISGHTALYWYRQSLGQGPEFLIYFQGTGAADDSGLPNDRFFAVRPEGSVSTLKIQRTERGDSAVYLCASSADRGKGYTFGSGTRLTVV.

This clone was counted a single time. V is TRBV7-6 and J is TRBJ2-3; D is unclear. Trimming took 5 bases from V and 4 from J, leaving 10 bases between them. This CDR3 has 13 residues. CDR1 and CDR2 from the germline V gene are SGHVS and FNYEAQ. For the CDR3, the DNA is TGTGCCAGCAGCCGGGCCGGGTCAGATACGCAGTATTTT. Protein: CASSRAGSDTQYF.

V gene TRBV29-1 combines with J gene TRBJ2-5; 7 nucleotides align to TRBD1. Germline V gene sequence: CDR1 SQVTM, CDR2 ANQGSEA. With 1 base clipped from V and 4 bases from J, the junction kept 6 bases outside the gene matches. The CDR3 consists of 14 residues. CDR3 in amino acids: CSVEGQGVGETQYF. Here the CDR3 DNA reads TGCAGCGTTGAAGGCCAGGGGGTGGGAGAGACCCAGTACTTC.

The CDR3 protein is CASSHGQGAYNEQFF. The CDR3 DNA is TGCGCCAGCAGCCACGGACAGGGGGCATACAATGAGCAGTTCTTC. The chain carries TRBV4-1 and TRBJ2-1; 11 nucleotides align to TRBD1. The CDR3 contains 15 residues. Germline V gene data show CDR1 as MGHRA and CDR2 as YSYEKL. The V and J ends lost 3 bases and 4 bases, in that order; junction bases with no gene match: 2.

This rearrangement joins TRBV5-1 to TRBJ2-1; either TRBD1 or TRBD2 may fit D (5 bases each). Germline CDR1 and CDR2: SGHRS and YFSETQ. V lost 4 bases and J 10 bases, leaving 18 bases between the germline ends. This CDR3 region has 14 residues. The DNA of the CDR3 is TGCGCCAGCAGCCCGTCCGGGGCCAATAGGGAGCAGTTCTTC. Residues: CASSPSGANREQFF.

The genes are TRBV19 and TRBJ1-3; 7 bases agree with TRBD1. V dropped 8 bases and J dropped 0; count of bases not matched to a gene: 16. Germline CDR1 and CDR2: LNHDA and SQIVND (reference sequence). The CDR3 runs 18 residues. The CDR3 is CASATPRTGMISGNTIYF. The CDR3 coding sequence is TGTGCCAGTGCCACCCCCCGGACAGGCATGATCTCTGGAAACACCATATATTTT.

The CDR3 reads CASSLAGTGGPPLHF. CDR3 DNA sequence: TGCGCCAGCAGCTTGGCCGGGACAGGGGGGCCACCCCTCCACTTT. J is TRBJ1-6 and V is TRBV5-1; 11 positions match TRBD1. This CDR3 is 15 amino acids long. The junction had 4 bases not matched to a gene; V was cut back by 0 bases and J by 11 bases. Germline CDR1 reads SGHRS; CDR2 reads YFSETQ.